Given below is one T cell receptor (beta chain) in context. The data originate from a study of blood T cell repertoires in COVID-19. Study details: The study drew acute and convalescent COVID-19 samples from the United States, Italy and Spain. PBMCs, B-cell-depleted T cells, or T cells were the source of the cDNA or gDNA that made up the material.

The authors' processing: Nucleated cell counts were estimated from reference gene primer amplification. The repertoire was sequenced with immunoSEQ multiplex PCR; TCRdb's copy has only in-frame clones and lacks some. Clonal size and the V and J genes are those of that table, whereas D and trimming came from the DNA. The sample carries about 58,000 clones, 60% to 85% recorded once. Germline V gene lookup returns CDR1 MNHEY and CDR2 SVGAGI. This CDR3 is built from 15 residues. V was clipped by 4 bases and J by 5 bases, with 15 bases between them. The receptor's source is a human donor in a cohort sampled during active COVID-19. Sequenced input: peripheral blood. V is TRBV6-5 and J is TRBJ2-1; weak D call: TRBD1 (6 bases). DNA for the CDR3: TGTGCCAGCAGTTTTACCCAGGGGAGAAACAATGAGCAGTTCTTC. Its translation is CASSFTQGRNNEQFF.